Sequencing of this TCR beta chain was carried out in a study of T cell responses to AZD1222 COVID-19 vaccine. The germline CDR1 and CDR2 sequences are SEHNR and FQNEAQ (reference sequence). The CDR3 totals 12 residues. Between the trimmed V and J ends, which lost 5 bases and 3 bases, there was a span of 5 bases. Method: immunoSEQ multiplex PCR; TCRdb's copy keeps in-frame clones and lacks some. The sample lists fewer than 100,000 clones, around 88% occurring once. The chain is built from TRBV7-9 and TRBJ2-1, with D uncertain. The clonotype was recovered from an adult who received the AZD1222 COVID-19 vaccine. This material consisted of peripheral blood, taken 28 days after the second AZD1222 dose. The CDR3 coding sequence is TGTGCCAGCAGCAACAACTACAATGAGCAGTTCTTC. The encoded protein is CASSNNYNEQFF.